These T cell receptor beta chains were read from a single sample in a study of T cell changes during pregnancy in multiple sclerosis. Here immunoSEQ multiplex PCR was the method, and the copy in TCRdb shows in-frame clones only, minus some. The sample records 35,000 to 50,000 clones, roughly 91% being singletons. Sequencing was done on a sample of PBMCs (not recorded whether the cells were cultured). The receptor source for this set is a female donor with multiple sclerosis, enrolled in a pregnancy study. Both conserved end residues are part of each CDR3. Each record gives: CDR3 protein, clone size, V gene. Not all rows give a size; the values are once, few, many and, for expanded clones, a class.

CASSPDSTLLYEQYF,few,TRBV11-2
CASSPGSGTSGYEQYF,.,TRBV9
CASSSTGSYEQYF,.,TRBV5-1
CASSPSSEGLGDEQFF,.,TRBV4-1
CASRPPGLSTDTQYF,.,TRBV5-1
CAAWTGGPVGTEAFF,.,TRBV10-3
CASSESAELYEQYF,few,TRBV5-1
CATLVTSGSYNEQFF,.,TRBV6-6
CASSSRGNQPQHF,.,TRBV6-5
CASNSGELGELFF,once,TRBV19
CASRTGAQNDEKLFF,.,TRBV5-1
CASSSQGGGTEAFF,once,TRBV5-6
CASSYNLQNTEAFF,.,TRBV6-5
CASSQEGLAASGANVLTF,.,TRBV5-4
CASGLKGNTEAFF,once,TRBV12-5
CASSHPFAQNTGELFF,.,TRBV18
CASSLVLAGWYSYNEQFF,.,TRBV5-6
CASSPPSKGDTQYF,.,TRBV18
CASSMNTEAFF,few,TRBV10-2
CASSQRGESSYEQYF,.,TRBV4-1
CASSLGGQNTEAFF,.,TRBV5-1
CASSQPGVGEQYF,.,TRBV4-2
CASSFSGRAPYEQYF,.,TRBV5-4
CASSLISYNEQFF,.,TRBV5-6
CASSDSPGNPYNEQFF,.,TRBV5-1
CASSRTGGTSTDTQYF,.,TRBV4-1
CAWSGQGYEQYF,.,TRBV30
CASSFLPGQGAYEQYF,.,TRBV28
CASSYSYDRANTEAFF,.,TRBV6-5
CAISDRALYGYTF,once,TRBV10-3
CASSTLGGASTHEQYF,.,TRBV5-6
CAWSRGLAGGDEQFF,.,TRBV30
CASSQALLAGGQYEQFF,.,TRBV4-1
CASSFSLGVTSGSYNEQFF,.,TRBV7-8
CASSPRLIANYGYTF,.,TRBV6-5
CASSQDPYQDIQYF,.,TRBV4-1
CASSPGGRGYNSPLHF,.,TRBV5-6
CASSLEWTGIEKLFF,.,TRBV5-1
CASRGPTGRADTQYF,.,TRBV6-1
CASIASGFEQYF,once,TRBV2
CAWGLTGSEKLFF,.,TRBV30
CASSSREPNEKLFF,once,TRBV28
CASSYGTGTYQPQHF,.,TRBV5-5
CASSSRDYQETQYF,.,TRBV7-2
CASSLGLAGVDGELFF,.,TRBV5-1
CAWNLASGYEQYF,.,TRBV30
CASSEEGTGGYEQYF,.,TRBV6-4
CSVPKGSSRVTDTQYF,.,TRBV29-1
CAWSVGGLAGVGEQYF,.,TRBV30
CASRGLAGPNEQFF,once,TRBV11-2